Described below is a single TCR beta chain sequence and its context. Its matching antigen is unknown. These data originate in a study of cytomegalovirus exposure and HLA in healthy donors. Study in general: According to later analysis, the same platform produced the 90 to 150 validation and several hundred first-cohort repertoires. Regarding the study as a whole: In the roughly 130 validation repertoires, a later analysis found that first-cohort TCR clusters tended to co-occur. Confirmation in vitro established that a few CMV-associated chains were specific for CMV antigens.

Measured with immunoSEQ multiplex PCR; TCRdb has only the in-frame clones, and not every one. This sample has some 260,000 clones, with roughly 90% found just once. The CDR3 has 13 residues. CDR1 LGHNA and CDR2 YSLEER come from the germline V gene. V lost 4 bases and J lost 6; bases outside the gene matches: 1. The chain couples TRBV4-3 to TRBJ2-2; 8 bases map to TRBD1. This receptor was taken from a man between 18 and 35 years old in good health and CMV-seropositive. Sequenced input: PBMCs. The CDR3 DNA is TGCGCCAGCAGCCCACAGGGGGCCGGGGAGCTGTTTTTT. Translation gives CASSPQGAGELFF.